This TCR beta chain was profiled in a study of cytomegalovirus exposure and HLA in healthy donors. Study-wide context: The study placed approximately 81% of its approximately 400 genotyped donors in the Caucasian-associated ancestry cluster. Study-wide results and caveats: In a later analysis, TCR beta V- and J-gene trimming showed a link to a missense DCLRE1C variant.

Germline CDR1 is SEHNR and CDR2 is FQNEAQ (reference sequence). This CDR3 spans 13 amino acids. In the case of this clone: The antigen remains undetermined. A read error may produce the germline difference seen at one junction end.

A multiplex PCR was run with 60 Vbeta primers and 13 Jbeta primers. Only in-frame clones appear in the TCRdb table, and some are missing; sequencing was by immunoSEQ multiplex PCR. The sample gives around 210,000 clones, 75% to 85% of which show up once; less than 3.5% is in the top ten. The chain uses TRBV7-9 and TRBJ1-4, with 9 bases identical to TRBD1. Sequenced sample: PBMCs. The TCR originated in a middle-aged woman in good health and CMV-seronegative. This CDR3 reads CSSSFTGDRALFF. CDR3 bases: TGTTCCAGCAGCTTTACAGGGGACAGGGCACTGTTTTTT. The full variable domain, its missing parts supplied by reference TRBV7-9 and TRBJ1-4, is DTGVSQNPRHKITKRGQNVTFRCDPISEHNRLYWYRQTLGQGPEFLTYFQNEAQLEKSRLLSDRFSAERPKGSFSTLEIQRTEQGDSAMYLCSSSFTGDRALFFGSGTQLSVL.